Described below is a single T cell receptor beta chain sequence and its context. This specimen belongs to a study of T cell responses to AZD1222 COVID-19 vaccine. V was cut by 5 bases and J by 11 bases, with 12 bases left in between. Germline V gene data show CDR1 as ENHRY and CDR2 as SYGVKD. CDR3 length: 11 amino acids. Sequencing used immunoSEQ multiplex PCR; TCRdb keeps in-frame clones, though not all of them. The data show approximately 140,000 clones, about 89% seen once. The chain links TRBV10-3 to TRBJ1-1; weak D call: TRBD1 (5 bases). Here the sequenced sample was peripheral blood, taken 28 days after the second AZD1222 dose. This receptor was taken from an adult who received the AZD1222 COVID-19 vaccine. The CDR3 DNA reads as TGTGCCATCAGTAGCACAGGAGGTGCTTTCTTT. Its protein product is CAISSTGGAFF.